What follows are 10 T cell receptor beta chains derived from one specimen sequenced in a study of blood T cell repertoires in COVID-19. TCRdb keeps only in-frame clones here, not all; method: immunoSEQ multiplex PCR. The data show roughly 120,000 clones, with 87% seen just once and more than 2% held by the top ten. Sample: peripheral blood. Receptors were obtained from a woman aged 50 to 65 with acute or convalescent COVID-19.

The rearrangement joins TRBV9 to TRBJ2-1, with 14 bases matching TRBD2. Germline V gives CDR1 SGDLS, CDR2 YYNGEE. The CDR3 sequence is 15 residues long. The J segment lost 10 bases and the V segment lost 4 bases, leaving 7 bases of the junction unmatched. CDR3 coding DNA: TGTGCCAGCAGCCCTCGGACTAGCGGGGGGAGGGAGCAGTTCTTC. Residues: CASSPRTSGGREQFF.

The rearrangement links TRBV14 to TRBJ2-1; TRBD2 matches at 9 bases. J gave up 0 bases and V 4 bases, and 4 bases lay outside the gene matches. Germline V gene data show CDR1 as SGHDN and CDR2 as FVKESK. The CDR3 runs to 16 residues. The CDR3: CASSPSGNLSYNEQFF. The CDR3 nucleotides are TGTGCCAGCAGCCCTAGCGGGAACCTCTCCTACAATGAGCAGTTCTTC.

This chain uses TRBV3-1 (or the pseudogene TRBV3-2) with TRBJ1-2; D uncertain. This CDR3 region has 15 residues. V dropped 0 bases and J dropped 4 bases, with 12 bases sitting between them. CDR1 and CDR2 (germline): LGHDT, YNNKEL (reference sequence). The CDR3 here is CASSQDSGVGYGYTF. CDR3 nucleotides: TGTGCCAGCAGCCAAGATTCGGGAGTCGGCTATGGCTACACCTTC.

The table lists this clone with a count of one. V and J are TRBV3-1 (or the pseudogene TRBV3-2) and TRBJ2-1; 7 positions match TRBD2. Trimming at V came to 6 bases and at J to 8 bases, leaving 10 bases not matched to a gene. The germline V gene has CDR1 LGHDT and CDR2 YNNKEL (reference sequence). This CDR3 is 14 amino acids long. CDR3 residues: CASRSSAGVDEQFF. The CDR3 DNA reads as TGTGCCAGCAGGTCGTCCGCGGGAGTTGATGAGCAGTTCTTC.

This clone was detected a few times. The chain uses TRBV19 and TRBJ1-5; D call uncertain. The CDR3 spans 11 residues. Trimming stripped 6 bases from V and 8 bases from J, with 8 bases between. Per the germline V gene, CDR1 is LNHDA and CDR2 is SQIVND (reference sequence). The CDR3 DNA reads TGTGCCAGTAGCCTATTCAAGCCCCAGCATTTT. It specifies CASSLFKPQHF.

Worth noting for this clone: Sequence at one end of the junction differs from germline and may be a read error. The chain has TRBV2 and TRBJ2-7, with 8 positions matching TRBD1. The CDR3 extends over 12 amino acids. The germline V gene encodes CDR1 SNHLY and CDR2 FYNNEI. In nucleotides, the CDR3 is TGTGCCTGCAGACAGGGGAGCAACGAGCAGTACTTC. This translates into CACRQGSNEQYF. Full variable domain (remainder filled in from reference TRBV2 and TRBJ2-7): EPEVTQTPSHQVTQMGQEVILRCVPISNHLYFYWYRQILGQKVEFLVSFYNNEISEKSEIFDDQFSVERPDGSNFTLKIRSTKLEDSAMYFCACRQGSNEQYFGPGTRLTVT.

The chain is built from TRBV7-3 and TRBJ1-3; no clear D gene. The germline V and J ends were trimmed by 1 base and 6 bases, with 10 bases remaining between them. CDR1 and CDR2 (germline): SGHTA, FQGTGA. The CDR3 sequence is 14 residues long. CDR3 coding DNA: TGTGCCAGCAGCTTAAAAACTCCCCTAAACACCATATATTTT. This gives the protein CASSLKTPLNTIYF.

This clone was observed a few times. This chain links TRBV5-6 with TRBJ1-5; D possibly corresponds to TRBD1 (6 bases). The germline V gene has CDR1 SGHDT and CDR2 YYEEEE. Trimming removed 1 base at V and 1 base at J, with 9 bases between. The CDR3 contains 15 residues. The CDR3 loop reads CASSLWQGSNQPQHF. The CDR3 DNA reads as TGTGCCAGCAGCTTGTGGCAGGGGAGCAATCAGCCCCAGCATTTT.

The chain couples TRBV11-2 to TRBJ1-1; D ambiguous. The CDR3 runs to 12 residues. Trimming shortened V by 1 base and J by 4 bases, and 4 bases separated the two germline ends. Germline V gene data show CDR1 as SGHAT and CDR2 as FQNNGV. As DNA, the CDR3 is TGTGCCAGCAGCTTAGGAGCCACTGAAGCTTTCTTT. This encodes CASSLGATEAFF.

The CDR3 DNA is TGTGCCAGCAGCCGGGACAGGGGGCTTTCACCCCTCCACTTT. It specifies CASSRDRGLSPLHF. The chain has TRBV5-5 and TRBJ1-6; TRBD1 aligns across 12 bases. Germline CDR1 is SGHKS and CDR2 is YYEKEE (reference sequence). The CDR3 runs to 14 residues. Trimming cost V 4 bases and J 9 bases; bases outside gene matches: 2.